Below are 29 T cell receptor beta chains sequenced from a single sample in a study of cytomegalovirus exposure and HLA in healthy donors (dated by TCRdb to 2015 to 2018). Receptors were amplified or captured by the immunoSEQ multiplex PCR assay. For the multiplex PCR, a mixture combining 60 forward primers for TCR Vbeta segments and 13 reverse primers for TCR Jbeta segments was used. Entries here come from immuneACCESS through TCRdb and include only in-frame sequences with V and J called. Some clones fail to appear in such tables; in the studies checked, an unresolved V gene covers under half of the shortfall, and the cause of the remainder is unknown. Here the sample has some 20,000 clones; 84% occur a single time. Roughly 23% of the sample is held by the ten biggest clonotypes. The sequenced material came from PBMCs. The receptors were sampled from a human donor in good health.

The rearrangement links TRBV30 to TRBJ1-3; D not certain. Germline values: CDR1 GTSNPN, CDR2 SVGIG (reference sequence). The CDR3 is 12 residues long. The V gene lost 4 bases and the J gene lost 0 bases, with 4 bases spanning the gap. The CDR3 nucleotides are TGTGCCTGGACTAGCTCTGGAAACACCATATATTTT. It translates to CAWTSSGNTIYF.

V gene TRBV28 combines with J gene TRBJ2-3; 8 bases match TRBD1. V lost 6 bases, J lost 3 bases, and 8 bases stayed unmatched. The CDR3 runs to 15 residues. Germline CDR1 reads MDHEN; CDR2 reads SYDVKM. CDR3: CASSGQGEGTDTQYF. DNA of the CDR3: TGTGCCAGCAGCGGACAGGGAGAAGGAACAGATACGCAGTATTTT.

The chain recombines TRBV30 with TRBJ2-7; the match to TRBD2 covers 10 bases. The germline gives CDR1 GTSNPN, CDR2 SVGIG (reference sequence). V was clipped by 8 bases and J by 2 bases; unmatched bases: 6. CDR3 size: 13 residues. CDR3 bases: TGTGCCCGTTCGCTAGCGGGAGCCTACGAGCAGTACTTC. Amino acids: CARSLAGAYEQYF.

There are a few counts of this clone. The CDR3 DNA reads as TGTGCCAGCAGTTTATTTCCAGGGGGAAACACCATATATTTT. This sequence encodes CASSLFPGGNTIYF. V gene TRBV28 combines with J gene TRBJ1-3; D may be TRBD1 (5 bases). Trimming left V 1 base short and J 4 bases short, with 8 bases between. The CDR3 totals 14 residues. Germline CDR1 and CDR2: MDHEN and SYDVKM.

This clone has only one observation. This chain links TRBV14 with TRBJ2-7; tentatively, D is TRBD2 (6 bases). Trimming removed 1 base from V and 7 bases from J, with 11 bases in between. The germline V gene has CDR1 SGHDN and CDR2 FVKESK. The CDR3 consists of 13 residues. CDR3 region: CASSQGLASEQYF. The CDR3, as DNA: TGTGCCAGCAGCCAAGGGCTAGCGAGTGAGCAGTACTTC.

The V and J genes are TRBV28 and TRBJ2-1; a weak D match, TRBD1 (6 bases). The CDR3 covers 16 residues. Germline CDR1 reads MDHEN; CDR2 reads SYDVKM. V was clipped by 1 base and J by 7 bases, with 17 bases between them. CDR3 amino acids: CASSLSDRYSRNEQFF. The DNA of the CDR3 is TGTGCCAGCAGTTTATCCGACAGGTACTCTAGGAATGAGCAGTTCTTC.

The chain uses TRBV28 and TRBJ1-5; D is perhaps TRBD1 (5 bases). CDR3 length: 15 amino acids. Trimming shortened V by 2 bases and J by 7 bases, and 15 bases separated the two germline ends. Germline V CDR1 and CDR2: MDHEN, SYDVKM. The CDR3 sequence: CASSLGEGAGQPQHF. The CDR3 DNA follows: TGTGCCAGCAGTTTAGGTGAAGGGGCCGGGCAGCCCCAGCATTTT.

This chain joins TRBV5-4 and TRBJ2-1, with 10 bases matching TRBD2. The CDR3 has 15 amino acids. Losses at the gene ends were 3 bases for V and 4 bases for J; bases not matched to a gene: 4. CDR1 and CDR2 (germline): SGHNT, YYREEE (reference sequence). CDR3 DNA: TGTGCCAGCAGCTACATAGCGGGGGGTTACAATGAGCAGTTCTTC. It yields the protein CASSYIAGGYNEQFF.

In this sample, this clone turned up once. This sequence joins TRBV6-1 and TRBJ1-5; tentatively, D is TRBD1 (6 bases). V was pared by 0 bases and J by 1 base, with 19 bases between. The germline CDR1 and CDR2 sequences are MNHNS and SASEGT. This CDR3 is 19 amino acids long. CDR3 residues: CASSEAGRGGRSSNQPQHF. For the CDR3, the DNA is TGTGCCAGCAGTGAAGCGGGCAGGGGTGGGAGAAGCAGCAATCAGCCCCAGCATTTT.

The chain has TRBV19 and TRBJ2-7; perhaps TRBD2 as D (5 bases). The germline V and J ends were trimmed by 5 bases and 0 bases, with 17 bases remaining between them. The CDR3 loop spans 16 amino acids. Germline loops: CDR1 LNHDA, CDR2 SQIVND (reference sequence). The CDR3 is CASSSLLVSSSYEQYF. The CDR3 DNA reads TGTGCCAGTAGTTCCCTACTAGTCTCAAGCTCCTACGAGCAGTACTTC.

The chain employs TRBV30 and TRBJ1-2; D gene ambiguous. This CDR3 comprises 13 residues. The germline gives CDR1 GTSNPN, CDR2 SVGIG (reference sequence). V was clipped by 5 bases and J by 2 bases, with 12 bases between them. CDR3 loop: CAWEARLNYGYTF. CDR3 coding DNA: TGTGCCTGGGAGGCGCGATTAAACTATGGCTACACCTTC. Using reference TRBV30 and TRBJ1-2 for the parts outside the CDR3, the full variable domain is SQTIHQWPATLVQPVGSPLSLECTVEGTSNPNLYWYRQAAGRGLQLLFYSVGIGQISSEVPQNLSASRPQDRQFILSSKKLLLSDSGFYLCAWEARLNYGYTFGSGTRLTVV.

Only a few counts were recorded for this clone. The chain carries TRBV6-5 and TRBJ2-1; perhaps TRBD2 as D (6 bases). This CDR3 is 14 amino acids long. The germline gives CDR1 MNHEY, CDR2 SVGAGI. V lost 6 bases, J lost 5 bases, and 14 bases lay in between. In DNA form, the CDR3 reads TGTGCCAGCAGCCTCCGGGGGTACAACAATGAGCAGTTCTTC. This sequence encodes CASSLRGYNNEQFF.

This clone was observed a single time. The J gene is TRBJ1-6, the V gene TRBV5-1; 10 bases are a match to TRBD1. With 5 bases clipped from V and 9 bases from J, the junction kept 8 bases outside the gene matches. This CDR3 is 15 amino acids long. The V gene's germline CDR1 is SGHRS and CDR2 YFSETQ. The CDR3 region is CASSWDRGNGSPLHF. The CDR3 bases are TGCGCCAGCAGTTGGGACAGGGGAAATGGTTCACCCCTCCACTTT.

The chain joins TRBV18 to TRBJ2-5, with 8 bases that match TRBD2. Germline assignment: CDR1 KGHSH and CDR2 LQKENI. V lost 1 base, J lost 7 bases, and 8 bases stayed unmatched. The CDR3 has 15 residues. The CDR3: CASSPQGTRMGTQYF. In nucleotides, the CDR3 is TGTGCCAGCTCACCACAGGGGACTAGGATGGGGACCCAGTACTTC.

This sequence joins TRBV7-6 and TRBJ2-1; the D gene is possibly TRBD1 (6 bases). The germline gives CDR1 SGHVS, CDR2 FNYEAQ. The V and J ends lost 4 bases and 2 bases respectively, with 9 bases between them. CDR3 length equals 14 residues. The CDR3 DNA is TGTGCCAGCAGCTCCCGGGACACCTACAATGAGCAGTTCTTC. It specifies CASSSRDTYNEQFF. Complete variable domain (other parts from reference TRBV7-6 and TRBJ2-1): GAGVSQSPRYKVTKRGQDVALRCDPISGHVSLYWYRQALGQGPEFLTYFNYEAQQDKSGLPNDRFSAERPEGSISTLTIQRTEQRDSAMYRCASSSRDTYNEQFFGPGTRLTVL.

This chain uses TRBV5-5 with TRBJ2-5, with TRBD2 matching 7 bases. The J call may be in error: the DNA end matches TRBJ2-7 better. CDR1 and CDR2 (germline): SGHKS, YYEKEE (reference sequence). The CDR3 spans 15 residues. The CDR3 reads CASSLGASGAYEQYF. In DNA, the CDR3 is TGTGCCAGCAGCTTGGGAGCTAGCGGTGCCTACGAGCAGTACTTC.

This chain joins TRBV25-1 and TRBJ2-5; D is possibly TRBD2 (5 bases). The tail of the sequence fits TRBJ2-7 better, so the J call may be wrong. The CDR3 consists of 12 residues. Germline V gene lookup returns CDR1 MGHDK and CDR2 SYGVNS. CDR3 DNA: TGTGCCAGCAGTGGGAGGACGGGCGAGCAGTACTTC. It is translated as CASSGRTGEQYF.

The chain is built from TRBV4-3 and TRBJ1-1; D is possibly TRBD1 (6 bases). V lost 0 bases to trimming and J lost 4 bases, with 12 bases between them. The CDR3 is 15 amino acids. CDR1 and CDR2 from the germline V gene are LGHNA and YSLEER. The chain's CDR3 is CASSQEWGRGTEAFF. DNA for the CDR3: TGCGCCAGCAGCCAAGAATGGGGGCGCGGCACTGAAGCTTTCTTT.

This clone was picked up one time. The gene calls are TRBV9 and TRBJ2-3; D is unclear. The CDR3 sequence is 12 residues long. The germline CDR1 and CDR2 sequences are SGDLS and YYNGEE. The germline V and J ends were trimmed by 4 bases and 3 bases, with 6 bases remaining between them. CDR3 sequence: CASSFVTDTQYF. The CDR3, as DNA: TGTGCCAGCAGCTTCGTGACAGATACGCAGTATTTT.

The rearrangement joins TRBV15 to TRBJ2-3; D uncertain. The germline V gene encodes CDR1 LNHNV and CDR2 YYDKDF (reference sequence). Trimming removed 0 bases at V and 6 bases at J, with 4 bases between. The CDR3 runs to 12 residues. CDR3 bases: TGTGCCACCAGCAGAGAGGCTGATACGCAGTATTTT. Protein product: CATSREADTQYF. Full variable domain (outside the CDR3, taken from reference TRBV15 and TRBJ2-3): DAMVIQNPRYQVTQFGKPVTLSCSQTLNHNVMYWYQQKSSQAPKLLFHYYDKDFNNEADTPDNFQSRRPNTSFCFLDIRSPGLGDTAMYLCATSREADTQYFGPGTRLTVL.

The chain has TRBV5-1 and TRBJ2-1, with unresolved D. Between the trimmed V and J ends, which lost 6 bases and 3 bases, there was a span of 7 bases. Per germline, CDR1 SGHRS and CDR2 YFSETQ. The CDR3 loop spans 12 amino acids. Here the CDR3 DNA reads TGCGCCAGCAAGACGGGCTACAATGAGCAGTTCTTC. Its translation: CASKTGYNEQFF.

The chain links TRBV19 to TRBJ1-5; unclear D gene. V dropped 3 bases and J dropped 4 bases, with 7 bases sitting between them. Germline lookup yields CDR1 LNHDA and CDR2 SQIVND (reference sequence). CDR3 length: 13 amino acids. CDR3 DNA: TGTGCCAGTAGTATTCGGGTAAATCAGCCCCAGCATTTT. This gives the protein CASSIRVNQPQHF.

The chain couples TRBV4-1 to TRBJ1-2; TRBD1 matches 7 bases. The CDR3 loop spans 16 amino acids. Germline V gene sequence: CDR1 MGHRA, CDR2 YSYEKL. J gave up 1 base and V 4 bases, and 9 bases lay outside the gene matches. The CDR3 region is CASSPSTGAFNYGYTF. The DNA for the CDR3 is TGCGCCAGCAGCCCCTCCACAGGGGCGTTTAACTATGGCTACACCTTC.

This clone was counted once. This chain connects TRBV19 to TRBJ2-7; 8 nucleotides line up with TRBD1. CDR1 and CDR2 from the germline V gene are LNHDA and SQIVND (reference sequence). The length of the CDR3 is 16 residues. V was pared by 4 bases and J by 0 bases, with 8 bases of the junction left unmatched. In nucleotides, the CDR3 is TGTGCCAGTAGTACCGGACAGGGTTTAAGCTCCTACGAGCAGTACTTC. This encodes CASSTGQGLSSYEQYF.

The J gene is TRBJ2-3, the V gene TRBV6-1; 10 nucleotides align to TRBD2. Germline V gives CDR1 MNHNS, CDR2 SASEGT. The CDR3 has 14 residues. Trimming at V came to 8 bases and at J to 8 bases, leaving 10 bases not matched to a gene. CDR3 in amino acids: CASRASGGKATQYF. In nucleotides, the CDR3 is TGTGCCAGCCGGGCTAGCGGGGGTAAAGCTACGCAGTATTTT.

This chain uses TRBV6-5 with TRBJ1-5, with D unclear. The CDR3 loop spans 15 amino acids. Trimming shortened V by 0 bases and J by 2 bases, and 8 bases separated the two germline ends. CDR1 and CDR2 from the germline V gene are MNHEY and SVGAGI. CDR3 bases: TGTGCCAGCAGTTACTCGTATAGCCGCAATCAGCCCCAGCATTTT. This encodes CASSYSYSRNQPQHF.

The chain recombines TRBV5-4 with TRBJ1-2; perhaps TRBD1 as D (5 bases). Looked up from germline, CDR1 is SGHNT and CDR2 is YYREEE (reference sequence). The CDR3 is 15 amino acids. V gave up 1 base and J gave up 4 bases, with 14 bases separating them. In DNA form, the CDR3 reads TGTGCCAGCAGCTTGACTCCCGACAGCACCTATGGCTACACCTTC. It translates to CASSLTPDSTYGYTF.

The rearrangement uses TRBV5-1 and TRBJ2-1; 8 bases match TRBD2. V shed 4 bases and J 7 bases; nucleotides not matched to a gene: 7. This CDR3 comprises 14 residues. CDR1 SGHRS and CDR2 YFSETQ come from the germline V gene. The CDR3 nucleotides read TGCGCCAGCAGCGAGCCGGGACTAGTGAATGAGCAGTTCTTC. Its translation is CASSEPGLVNEQFF.

The chain has TRBV6-5 and TRBJ2-5; TRBD1 agrees at 9 bases. Germline trimming cut 4 bases from V and 6 bases from J; bases unmatched to any gene: 9. Germline V lookup: CDR1 MNHEY, CDR2 SVGAGI. The CDR3 contains 15 residues. The DNA for the CDR3 is TGTGCCAGCAGTTCCTCCGGGACAGGGAAGAAGACCCAGTACTTC. It is translated as CASSSSGTGKKTQYF.